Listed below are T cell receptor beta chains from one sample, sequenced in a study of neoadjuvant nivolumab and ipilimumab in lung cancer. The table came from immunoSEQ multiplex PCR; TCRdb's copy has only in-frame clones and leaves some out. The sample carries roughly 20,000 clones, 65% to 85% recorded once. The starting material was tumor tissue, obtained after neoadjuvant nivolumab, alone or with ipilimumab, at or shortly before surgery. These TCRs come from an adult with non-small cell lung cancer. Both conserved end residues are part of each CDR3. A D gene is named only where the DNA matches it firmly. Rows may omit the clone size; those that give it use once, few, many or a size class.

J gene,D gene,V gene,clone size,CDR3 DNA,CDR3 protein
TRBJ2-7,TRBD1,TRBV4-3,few,TGCGCCAGCAGCCAACTGGCCGGGACAGGGGGCTCCGAGCAGTACTTC,CASSQLAGTGGSEQYF
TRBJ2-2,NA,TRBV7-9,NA,TGTGCCAGCAGCTTAGTCAGGTCTTACACCGGGGAGCTGTTTTTT,CASSLVRSYTGELFF
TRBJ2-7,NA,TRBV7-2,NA,TGTGCCAGCAGCCCCCGCAGGGGACGCGAGCAGTACTTC,CASSPRRGREQYF
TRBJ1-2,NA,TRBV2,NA,TGTGCCAGCAGTCCTGACTCTAGTTATGGCTACACCTTC,CASSPDSSYGYTF
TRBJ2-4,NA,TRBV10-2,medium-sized,TGCGCCAGCAGTGAGTCTATCCCTCCAGGGCCAAAAAACATTCAGTACTTC,CASSESIPPGPKNIQYF
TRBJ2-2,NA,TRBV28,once,TGTGCCAGCAGTCTAGAATCAGGGTCGTCGGGCACCGGGGAGCTGTTTTTT,CASSLESGSSGTGELFF
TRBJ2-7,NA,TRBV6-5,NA,TGTGCCAGCAGTTGGGCCCACGAGCAGTACTTC,CASSWAHEQYF
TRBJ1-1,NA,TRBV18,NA,TGTGCCAGCTCACCAGGACGGGACACTGAAGCTTTCTTT,CASSPGRDTEAFF
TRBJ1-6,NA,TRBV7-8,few,TGTGCCAGCATTCAGGGGAGCTCCTATAATTCACCCCTCCACTTT,CASIQGSSYNSPLHF
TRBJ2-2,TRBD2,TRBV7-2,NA,TGTGCCAGCAGGTCCACTAGCGGGGGACGATTCACCGGGGAGCTGTTTTTT,CASRSTSGGRFTGELFF
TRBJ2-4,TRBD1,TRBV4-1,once,TGCGCCAGCAGCCCCGGACAGGGCTTCTCCTTCAGCATTCAGTACTTC,CASSPGQGFSFSIQYF
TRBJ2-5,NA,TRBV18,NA,TGTGCCAGCCAGAGGGGAGAGACCCAGTACTTC,CASQRGETQYF
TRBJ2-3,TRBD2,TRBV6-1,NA,TGTGCCAGCAGTGAGAACGGGGGGTCCATAGGGGATACGCAGTATTTT,CASSENGGSIGDTQYF
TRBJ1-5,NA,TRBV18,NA,TGTGCCAGCTCACCACGAGGGAGAGGGGAACAGCCCCAGCATTTT,CASSPRGRGEQPQHF
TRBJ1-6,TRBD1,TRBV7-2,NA,TGTGCCAGCAGCCTCGAGGACAGGGGGCAGCTCCACTTT,CASSLEDRGQLHF
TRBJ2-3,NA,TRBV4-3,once,TGCGCCAGCAGCCGAGAATCGGCTAGCACAGATACGCAGTATTTT,CASSRESASTDTQYF
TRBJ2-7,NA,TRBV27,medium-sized,TGTGCCAGCAGTTTATCCCAAGGCCGATCCTACGAGCAGTACTTC,CASSLSQGRSYEQYF
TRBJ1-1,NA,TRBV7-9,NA,TGTGCCAGCAGCACTCGGGGCACTGAAGCTTTCTTT,CASSTRGTEAFF
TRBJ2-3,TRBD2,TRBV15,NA,TGTGCCACCAGCAGGCAAACCGCGGGGGGTCCGGCAGATACGCAGTATTTT,CATSRQTAGGPADTQYF
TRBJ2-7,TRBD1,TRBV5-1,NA,TGCGCCAGCAGCTTCAACAGGGGCGAGCAGTACTTC,CASSFNRGEQYF
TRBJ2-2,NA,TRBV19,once,TGTGCCAGCAGTTTCGGCGGGCTTAACACCGGGGAGCTGTTTTTT,CASSFGGLNTGELFF
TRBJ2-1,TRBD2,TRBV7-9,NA,TGTGCCAGCAGCTTAGGGACTAGCGGGGGGGCCCAGGATGAGCAGTTCTTC,CASSLGTSGGAQDEQFF
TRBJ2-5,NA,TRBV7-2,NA,TGTGCCAGCAGCTTAGGGCCCGGGGCGGGGGAGACCCAGTACTTC,CASSLGPGAGETQYF
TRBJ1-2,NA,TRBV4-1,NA,TGCGCCAGCAGCCTTACACCGGGACGGCGAGATTATGGCTACACCTTC,CASSLTPGRRDYGYTF
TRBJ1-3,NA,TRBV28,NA,TGTGCCAGCAGTTTAGACCTTAGCTCTGGAAACACCATATATTTT,CASSLDLSSGNTIYF
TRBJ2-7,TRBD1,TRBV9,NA,TGTGCCAGCAGCGATCATCCGGGACAGGGCTACGAGCAGTACTTC,CASSDHPGQGYEQYF
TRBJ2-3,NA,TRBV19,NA,TGTGCCAGTAGTGACCGGGACTCCACCACAGATACGCAGTATTTT,CASSDRDSTTDTQYF
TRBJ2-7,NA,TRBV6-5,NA,TGTGCCAGCAGTTACTCGGGAGGCGGTACCTACGAGCAGTACTTC,CASSYSGGGTYEQYF
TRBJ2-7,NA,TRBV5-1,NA,TGTGCCAGCAGCTTAGGGGCCTCCGAGCAGTACTTC,CASSLGASEQYF
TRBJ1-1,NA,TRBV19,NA,TGTGCCAGTAGGAACAGAGCGTTGAACACTGAAGCTTTCTTT,CASRNRALNTEAFF
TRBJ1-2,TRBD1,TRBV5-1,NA,TGCGCCAGCACCCTTGGGACAGCAAATCCTAACTATGGCTACACCTTC,CASTLGTANPNYGYTF
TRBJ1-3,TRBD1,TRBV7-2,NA,TGTGCCAGCAGCGACGGACAGGGAGGGATCTCTGGAAACACCATATATTTT,CASSDGQGGISGNTIYF
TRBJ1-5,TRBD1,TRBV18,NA,TGTGCCAGCTCACCGTTAGGGACAGGGAATCAGCCCCAGCATTTT,CASSPLGTGNQPQHF
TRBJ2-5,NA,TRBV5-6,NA,TGTGCCAGCAGCTTTGCTTACCAAGAGACCCAGTACTTC,CASSFAYQETQYF
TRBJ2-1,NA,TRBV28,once,TGTGCCAGCACCCTACGGTGGGAGACTATAAACAATGAGCAGTTCTTC,CASTLRWETINNEQFF
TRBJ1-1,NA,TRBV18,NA,TGTGCCAGCTCACCTCTAAGGGACACTGAAGCTTTCTTT,CASSPLRDTEAFF
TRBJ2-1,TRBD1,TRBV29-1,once,TGCAGCGTTGGGGGGCTGGTAGGACAGGTCCTCTCCTACAATGAGCAGTTCTTC,CSVGGLVGQVLSYNEQFF
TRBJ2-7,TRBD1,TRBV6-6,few,TGTGCCAGCAGTTTGACAGGGTCCTACGAGCAGTACTTC,CASSLTGSYEQYF
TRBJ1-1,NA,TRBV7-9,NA,TGTGCCAGCAGCCCCCCCAGCAAGGAAGCTTTCTTT,CASSPPSKEAFF
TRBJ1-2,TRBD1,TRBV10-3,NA,TGTGCCATCAGTGTGACAGGGGATCGGGGCTACACCTTC,CAISVTGDRGYTF
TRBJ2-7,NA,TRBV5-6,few,TGTGCCAGCAGCCCCCAGAACGGGGCGGCGTACGAGCAGTACTTC,CASSPQNGAAYEQYF
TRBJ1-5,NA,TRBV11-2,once,TGTGCCAGCAGCTTAGAGTTGGGGTTGAGCAATCAGCCCCAGCATTTT,CASSLELGLSNQPQHF
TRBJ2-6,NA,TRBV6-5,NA,TGTGCCAGCAGGTTTACTGGGGCCAACGTCCTGACTTTC,CASRFTGANVLTF
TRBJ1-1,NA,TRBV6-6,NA,TGTGCCAGCAGGAGCAAGAACACTGAAGCTTTCTTT,CASRSKNTEAFF
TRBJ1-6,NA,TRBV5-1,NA,TGCGCCAGCAGCTTGGTGAGGGGAAATTCACCCCTCCACTTT,CASSLVRGNSPLHF
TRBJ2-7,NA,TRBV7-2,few,TGTGCCAGCAGCTTAAAGGGTCACGAGCAGTACTTC,CASSLKGHEQYF
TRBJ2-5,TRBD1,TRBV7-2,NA,TGTGCCAGCAGCGTGGGACAGGGGCTCTTGCAAGAGACCCAGTACTTC,CASSVGQGLLQETQYF
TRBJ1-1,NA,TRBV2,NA,TGTGCCAGCAGTGAAGCGCTTAGCCTTAAGAACACTGAAGCTTTCTTT,CASSEALSLKNTEAFF
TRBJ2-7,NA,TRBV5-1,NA,TGCGCCAGCAGCTTGGGGGCGTCACTATCCTACGAGCAGTACTTC,CASSLGASLSYEQYF
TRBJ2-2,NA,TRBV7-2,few,TGTGCCAGCAGCCCCGAAGAGGGAGTTGGAACCGGGGAGCTGTTTTTT,CASSPEEGVGTGELFF
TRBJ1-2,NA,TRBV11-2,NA,TGTGCCAGCAGCTTAGACCCTTCGGGCTACGGTTCGGCTGGCTACACCTTC,CASSLDPSGYGSAGYTF
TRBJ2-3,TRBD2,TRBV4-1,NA,TGCGCCAGCAGCCCGAACAACGTGGGGGCGGGAGGCGATAGCACAGATACGCAGTATTTT,CASSPNNVGAGGDSTDTQYF
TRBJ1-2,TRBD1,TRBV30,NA,TGTGCCTGGCACGAGGACAGGCAAACCTACACCTTC,CAWHEDRQTYTF
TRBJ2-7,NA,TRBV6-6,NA,TGTGCCAGCAGACGATGGGACATAAGCTCCTACGAGCAGTACTTC,CASRRWDISSYEQYF